Listed below are T cell receptor beta chains from one sample, sequenced in a study of human thymus T cells. Measured with immunoSEQ multiplex PCR; TCRdb has only the in-frame clones, and not every one. This table holds over 35,000 clones, about 93% found once. The specimen sequenced was blood. The source of these receptors is a boy younger than two with a congenital heart defect but otherwise immunologically healthy. CDR3s include the opening cysteine and the closing phenylalanine or tryptophan. D genes are given only for firm matches. Only some rows state a clone size, as once, few, many or a class for expanded clones.

abundance,j_gene,d_gene,v_gene,CDR3nt,CDR3aa
NA,TRBJ2-7,TRBD2,TRBV4-1,TGCGCCAGCAGCCAAACTCCCCTGCGGGGGTTATCCTACGAGCAGTACTTC,CASSQTPLRGLSYEQYF
NA,TRBJ2-7,NA,TRBV7-2,TGTGCCAGCAGCCGCCGGTACGGCTACGAGCAGTACTTC,CASSRRYGYEQYF
NA,TRBJ2-2,TRBD2,TRBV2,TGTGCCAGCAGTCCGGTGCGGGGGGGCCGGACCGGGGAGCTGTTTTTT,CASSPVRGGRTGELFF
NA,TRBJ1-2,TRBD1,TRBV6-1,TGTGCCAGTGGAGGGGGCGCAGGCTATGGCTACACCTTC,CASGGGAGYGYTF
NA,TRBJ1-2,TRBD1,TRBV14,TGTGCCAGCAGCCAAGAATTAGGGGGCGGCTACACCTTC,CASSQELGGGYTF
NA,TRBJ2-1,NA,TRBV9,TGTGCCAGCAGCGAGCAGGGAGATAATTACAATGAGCAGTTCTTC,CASSEQGDNYNEQFF
NA,TRBJ2-5,TRBD2,TRBV5-1,TGCGCCAACGAGACTAGCGGGGGTGAAGAGACCCAGTACTTC,CANETSGGEETQYF
NA,TRBJ2-1,NA,TRBV7-9,TGTGCCAGCAGCTTATCGTCGCTAGCCCATGAGCAGTTCTTC,CASSLSSLAHEQFF
NA,TRBJ1-1,TRBD1,TRBV19,TGTGCCAGTAGTCGATCGACAGGGGTTAAGAACACTGAAGCTTTCTTT,CASSRSTGVKNTEAFF
NA,TRBJ2-5,NA,TRBV5-4,TGTGCCAGCAGCTTGGGCGGGGTTGGGACCCAGTACTTC,CASSLGGVGTQYF
NA,TRBJ2-1,TRBD2,TRBV4-3,TGCGCCAGCAGCCAGAAACCGGGACTAGCTTCTAATGAGCAGTTCTTC,CASSQKPGLASNEQFF
NA,TRBJ2-7,TRBD1,TRBV5-1,TGCGCCAGCAGCTTGGGAACAGGGGGCTACGAGCAGTACTTC,CASSLGTGGYEQYF
NA,TRBJ2-7,NA,TRBV5-6,TGTGCCAGCACCCTAAGGGGGATTCGACCCGAGCAGTACTTC,CASTLRGIRPEQYF
NA,TRBJ1-1,TRBD1,TRBV28,TGTGCCAGCAGCACCGGACAGGCTGAAGCTTTCTTT,CASSTGQAEAFF
NA,TRBJ1-4,TRBD1,TRBV5-1,TGCGCCAGCAGCCGGGACAGGGAAAAACTGTTTTTT,CASSRDREKLFF
NA,TRBJ1-3,NA,TRBV27,TGTGCCACACGGACACTCTCTGGAAACACCATATATTTT,CATRTLSGNTIYF
once,TRBJ1-6,NA,TRBV19,TGTGCCAGTAGGCCCAGGGGCGCACGGAATTCACCCCTCCACTTT,CASRPRGARNSPLHF